This note documents a single T cell receptor beta chain sequence. Its antigen is unidentified. Using immunoSEQ multiplex PCR, the repertoire was profiled, and TCRdb retains in-frame clones only, with some absent. Here the sample spans 250,000 to 300,000 clones, roughly 90% being singletons. This entry is derived from a study of cytomegalovirus exposure and HLA in healthy donors. Overall study findings and caveats: Altogether, 164 TCR beta chains were recorded as cytomegalovirus-associated. Most observed TCR sequences were rare, whereas some public TCRs were detected in many donors. Reported performance of the classifier showed diagnosis of cytomegalovirus status with high specificity and sensitivity.

The CDR3 has 15 amino acids. V lost 1 base, J lost 0 bases, and 9 bases lay in between. Germline V gives CDR1 GTSNPN, CDR2 SVGIG (reference sequence). Sequencing used PBMCs. This TCR derives from a young woman in good health and CMV-seronegative. V and J are TRBV30 and TRBJ1-4; possibly TRBD1 for D (5 bases). The CDR3 region has the DNA TGTGCCTGGAGTGGGTGGGGGGCAACTAATGAAAAACTGTTTTTT. Its protein is CAWSGWGATNEKLFF.